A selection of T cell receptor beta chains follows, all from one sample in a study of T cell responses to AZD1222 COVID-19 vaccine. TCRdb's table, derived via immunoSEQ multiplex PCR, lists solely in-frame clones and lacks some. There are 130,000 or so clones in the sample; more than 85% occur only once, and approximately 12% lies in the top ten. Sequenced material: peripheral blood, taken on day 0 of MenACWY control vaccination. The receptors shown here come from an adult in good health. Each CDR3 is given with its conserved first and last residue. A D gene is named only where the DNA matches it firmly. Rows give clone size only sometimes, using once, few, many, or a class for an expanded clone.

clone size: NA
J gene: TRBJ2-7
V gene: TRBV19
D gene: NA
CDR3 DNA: TGTGCCAGTAGTTCTTACGGGATCGAAAAATACGAGCAGTACTTC
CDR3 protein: CASSSYGIEKYEQYF

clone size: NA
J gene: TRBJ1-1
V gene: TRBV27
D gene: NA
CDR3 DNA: TGTGCCAGCAGTCCCGGTGGAGGGGGTAGCGACACTGAAGCTTTCTTT
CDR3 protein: CASSPGGGGSDTEAFF

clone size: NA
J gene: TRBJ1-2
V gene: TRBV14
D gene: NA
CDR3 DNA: TGTGCCAGCAGCGACAAAGGGAGCTATGGCTACACCTTC
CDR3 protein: CASSDKGSYGYTF

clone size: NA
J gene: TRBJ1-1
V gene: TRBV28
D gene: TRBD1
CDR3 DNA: TGTGCCAGCAGTCTCCGACAGGGGGCGAGCACTGAAGCTTTCTTT
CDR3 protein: CASSLRQGASTEAFF

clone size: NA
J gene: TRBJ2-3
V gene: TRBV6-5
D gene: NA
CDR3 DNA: TGTGCCAGCAGGGCTTACACTAAGATCGCAGATACGCAGTATTTT
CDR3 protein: CASRAYTKIADTQYF

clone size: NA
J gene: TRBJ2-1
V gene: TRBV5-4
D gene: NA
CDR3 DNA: TGTGCCAGCAGCTTGGAGGGTCTTGGGGGGAACAATGAGCAGTTCTTC
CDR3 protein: CASSLEGLGGNNEQFF

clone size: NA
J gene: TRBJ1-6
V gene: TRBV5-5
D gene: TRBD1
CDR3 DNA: TGTGCCAGCAGCTTGGACGGGACAGGGGTGTATTCACCCCTCCACTTT
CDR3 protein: CASSLDGTGVYSPLHF

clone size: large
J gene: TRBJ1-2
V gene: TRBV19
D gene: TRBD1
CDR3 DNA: TGTGCCAGCAGGACCGGGACAGGGGGCAATGGCTACACCTTC
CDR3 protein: CASRTGTGGNGYTF

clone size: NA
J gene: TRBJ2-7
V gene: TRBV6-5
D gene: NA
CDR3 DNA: TGTGCCAGCAGTTACTCACAGAAGGGTCCCTACGAGCAGTACTTC
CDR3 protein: CASSYSQKGPYEQYF

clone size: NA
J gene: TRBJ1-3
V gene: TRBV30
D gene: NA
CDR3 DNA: TGTGCCTGGAGTTTTGGGGGCTCTGGAAACACCATATATTTT
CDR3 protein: CAWSFGGSGNTIYF

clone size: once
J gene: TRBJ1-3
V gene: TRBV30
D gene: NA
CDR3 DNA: TGTGCCTGGAGTCCCCAGATGGGGGGAAACACCATATATTTT
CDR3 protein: CAWSPQMGGNTIYF

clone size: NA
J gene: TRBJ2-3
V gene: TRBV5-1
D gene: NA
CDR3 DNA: TGCGCCAGCAGCTTGGACCACAGCACAGATACGCAGTATTTT
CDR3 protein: CASSLDHSTDTQYF

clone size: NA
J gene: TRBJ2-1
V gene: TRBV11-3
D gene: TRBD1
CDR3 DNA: TGTGCCAGCAGCTTAGATCATCAGGGGGTCGAGAATGAGCAGTTCTTC
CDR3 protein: CASSLDHQGVENEQFF

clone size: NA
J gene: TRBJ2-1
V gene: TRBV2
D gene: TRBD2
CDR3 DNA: TGTGCCAGCATTGCAGGGACTAGCGTGTACAATGAGCAGTTCTTC
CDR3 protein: CASIAGTSVYNEQFF

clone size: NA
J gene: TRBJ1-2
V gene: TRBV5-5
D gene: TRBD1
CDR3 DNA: TGTGCCAGCAGCTTGGTGGGCAGGGGGGATGGCTACACCTTC
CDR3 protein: CASSLVGRGDGYTF

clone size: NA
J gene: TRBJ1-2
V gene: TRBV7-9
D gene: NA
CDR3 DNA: TGTGCCAGCGTCGATTCCACCCACTATGGCTACACCTTC
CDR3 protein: CASVDSTHYGYTF

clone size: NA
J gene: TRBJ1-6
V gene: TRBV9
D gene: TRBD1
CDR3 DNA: TGTGCCAGCAGCACAACAGGGGGCGCCTTGAATTCACCCCTCCACTTT
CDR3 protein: CASSTTGGALNSPLHF

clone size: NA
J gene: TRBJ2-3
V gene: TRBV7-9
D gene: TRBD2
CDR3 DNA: TGTGCCAGCAGCTTGGGACTAGCGGGAGCTGATACGCAGTATTTT
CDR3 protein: CASSLGLAGADTQYF

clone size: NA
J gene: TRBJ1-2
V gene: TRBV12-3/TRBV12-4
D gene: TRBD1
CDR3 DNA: TGTGCCAGCAGTCGGCAGGGGGCGCGGGGCTACACCTTC
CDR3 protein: CASSRQGARGYTF

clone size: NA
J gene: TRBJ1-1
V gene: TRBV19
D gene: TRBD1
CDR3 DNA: TGTGCCAGTAGTGGACCGGACAGGTTGAGAACTGAAGCTTTCTTT
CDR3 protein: CASSGPDRLRTEAFF

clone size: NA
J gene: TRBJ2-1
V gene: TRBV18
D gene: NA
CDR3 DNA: TGTGCCAGCTCACCACAAAGCTCCTACAATGAGCAGTTCTTC
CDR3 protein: CASSPQSSYNEQFF

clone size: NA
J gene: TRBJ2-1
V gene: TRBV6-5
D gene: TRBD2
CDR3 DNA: TGTGCCAGCAGCCTAGAACGGACTAGCTGGCATGAGCAGTTCTTC
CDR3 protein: CASSLERTSWHEQFF

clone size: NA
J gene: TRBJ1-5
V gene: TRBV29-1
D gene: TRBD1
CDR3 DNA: TGCAGCGTTCGAACAGGGGATAGCAATCAGCCCCAGCATTTT
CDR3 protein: CSVRTGDSNQPQHF

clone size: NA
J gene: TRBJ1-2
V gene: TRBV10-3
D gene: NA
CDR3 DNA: TGTGCCACCCAGGCTGTTGAAGGCTACACCTTC
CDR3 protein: CATQAVEGYTF

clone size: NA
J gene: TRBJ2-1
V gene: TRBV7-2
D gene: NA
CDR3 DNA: TGTGCCAGCAGCTTAGCCGGCCCTCCCCCTGAGCAGTTCTTC
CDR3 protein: CASSLAGPPPEQFF

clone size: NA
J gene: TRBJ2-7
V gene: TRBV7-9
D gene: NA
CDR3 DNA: TGTGCCAGCAGCCCCCCGGGGCGGGACTCCTACGAGCAGTACTTC
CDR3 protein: CASSPPGRDSYEQYF

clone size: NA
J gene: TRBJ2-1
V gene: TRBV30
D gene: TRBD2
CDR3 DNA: TGTGCCTGGAGTGTAAAGCTAGCGGGATTGAATGAGCAGTTCTTC
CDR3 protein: CAWSVKLAGLNEQFF

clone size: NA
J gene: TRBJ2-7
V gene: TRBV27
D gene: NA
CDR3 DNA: TGTGCCAGCAGCCTCATTTCCTCCTACGAGCAGTACTTC
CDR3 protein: CASSLISSYEQYF

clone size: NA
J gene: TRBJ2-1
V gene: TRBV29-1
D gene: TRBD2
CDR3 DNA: TGCAGCGTTGCCACTAGCGGGACTTACAATGAGCAGTTCTTC
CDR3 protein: CSVATSGTYNEQFF

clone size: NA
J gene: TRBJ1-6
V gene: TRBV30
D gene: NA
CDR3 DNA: TGTGCCTGGAGAATGGCTAGCTCCTATAATTCACCCCTCCACTTT
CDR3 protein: CAWRMASSYNSPLHF

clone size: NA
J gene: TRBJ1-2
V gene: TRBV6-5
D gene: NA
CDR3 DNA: TGTGCCACCATAGGGACTCTGAACTATGGCTACACCTTC
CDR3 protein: CATIGTLNYGYTF

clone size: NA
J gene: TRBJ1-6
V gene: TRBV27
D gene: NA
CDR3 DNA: TGTGCCAGCAGGCCCCAGGAAAATAATTCACCCCTCCACTTT
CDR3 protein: CASRPQENNSPLHF

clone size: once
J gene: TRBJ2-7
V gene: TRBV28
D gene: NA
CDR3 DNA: TGTGCCAGCAGTTTATTAGGTCAGTACGAGCAGTACTTC
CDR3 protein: CASSLLGQYEQYF

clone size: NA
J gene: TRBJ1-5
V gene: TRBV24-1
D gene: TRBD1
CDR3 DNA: TGTGCCACCCCGACAGGGGAGGGGTGGCATCAGCCCCAGCATTTT
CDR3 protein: CATPTGEGWHQPQHF

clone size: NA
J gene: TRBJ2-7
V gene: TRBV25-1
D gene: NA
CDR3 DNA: TGTGCCAGCAGTGAATTGCCAGAGGGCTACGAGCAGTACTTC
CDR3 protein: CASSELPEGYEQYF

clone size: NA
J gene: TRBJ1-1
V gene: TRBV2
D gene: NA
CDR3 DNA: TGTGCCAGCACCCCCCCATCCGACACTGAAGCTTTCTTT
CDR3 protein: CASTPPSDTEAFF

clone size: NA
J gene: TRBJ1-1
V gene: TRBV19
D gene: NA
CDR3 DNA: TGTGCCAGTAGTACGGCCCCCGCAGGCCCCACTGAAGCTTTCTTT
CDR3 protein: CASSTAPAGPTEAFF

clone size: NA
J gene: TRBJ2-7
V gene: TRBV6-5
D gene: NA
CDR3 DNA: TGTGCCAGTAAAGGGTCCTACGAGCAGTACTTC
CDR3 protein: CASKGSYEQYF

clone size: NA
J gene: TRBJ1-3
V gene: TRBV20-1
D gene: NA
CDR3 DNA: TGCAGTGCTAGGACTGGAAACACCATATATTTT
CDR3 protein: CSARTGNTIYF

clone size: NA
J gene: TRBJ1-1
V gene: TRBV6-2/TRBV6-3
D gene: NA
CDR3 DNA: TGTGCCAGCAGTTTTTGGGGGGCGAAGAACACTGAAGCTTTCTTT
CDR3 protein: CASSFWGAKNTEAFF

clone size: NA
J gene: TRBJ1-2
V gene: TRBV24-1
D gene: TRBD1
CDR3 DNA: TGTGCCACCAGTGCCTCACAGGGGGTGGGCTACACCTTC
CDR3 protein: CATSASQGVGYTF

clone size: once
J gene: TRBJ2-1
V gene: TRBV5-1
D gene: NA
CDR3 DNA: TGCGCCAGCAGCTTTGGGGGGGCCAATAACAATGAGCAGTTCTTC
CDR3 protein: CASSFGGANNNEQFF

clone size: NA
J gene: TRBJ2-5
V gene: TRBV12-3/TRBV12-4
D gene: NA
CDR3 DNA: TGTGCCAGCAAACACGGGAGCCAAGAGACCCAGTACTTC
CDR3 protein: CASKHGSQETQYF

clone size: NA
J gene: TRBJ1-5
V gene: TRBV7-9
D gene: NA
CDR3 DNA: TGTGCCAGCAGCAGTCAAGGGAGCAATCAGCCCCAGCATTTT
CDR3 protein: CASSSQGSNQPQHF

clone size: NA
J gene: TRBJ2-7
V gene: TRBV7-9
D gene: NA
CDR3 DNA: TGTGCCAGCAGCTTAGGCGGAGGACAGCCCTACGAGCAGTACTTC
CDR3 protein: CASSLGGGQPYEQYF

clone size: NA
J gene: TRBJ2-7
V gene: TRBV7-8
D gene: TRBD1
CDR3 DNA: TGTGCCAGCAGCTTCGGACAGGGCCGAACTTACGAGCAGTACTTC
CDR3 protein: CASSFGQGRTYEQYF

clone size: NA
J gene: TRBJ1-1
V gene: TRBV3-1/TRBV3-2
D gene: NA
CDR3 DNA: TGTGCCAGCAGCCAAGGGTGGAGGAACACTGAAGCTTTCTTT
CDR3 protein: CASSQGWRNTEAFF

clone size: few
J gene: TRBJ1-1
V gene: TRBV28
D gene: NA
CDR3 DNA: TGTGCCAGCGACACTGGAGGGACTGAAGCTTTCTTT
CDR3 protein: CASDTGGTEAFF

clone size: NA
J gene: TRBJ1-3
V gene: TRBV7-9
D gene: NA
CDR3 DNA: TGTGCCAGCAGCCCGCAGGGGTCCGGAAACACCATATATTTT
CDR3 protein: CASSPQGSGNTIYF

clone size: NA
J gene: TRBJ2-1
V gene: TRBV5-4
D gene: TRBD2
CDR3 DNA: TGTGCCAGCAGGGGACTAGCGGGAGGGCCGAGCTCCTACAATGAGCAGTTCTTC
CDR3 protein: CASRGLAGGPSSYNEQFF

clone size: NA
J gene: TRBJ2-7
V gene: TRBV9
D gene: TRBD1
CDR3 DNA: TGTGCCAGCAGCGCGACAGGGGTCATCTACGAGCAGTACTTC
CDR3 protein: CASSATGVIYEQYF

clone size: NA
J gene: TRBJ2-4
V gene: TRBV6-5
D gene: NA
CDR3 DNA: TGTGCCAGCAGTTACCAGGACGAGAAAAACATTCAGTACTTC
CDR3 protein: CASSYQDEKNIQYF

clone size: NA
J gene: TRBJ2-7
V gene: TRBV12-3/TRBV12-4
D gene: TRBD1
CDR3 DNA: TGTGCCAGCAGTCTTCGACAGGGCGAGCAGTACTTC
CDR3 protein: CASSLRQGEQYF

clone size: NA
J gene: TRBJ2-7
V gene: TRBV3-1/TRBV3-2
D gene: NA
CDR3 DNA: TGTGCCAGCAGCCAAGACTGGACTAACCCTCTCGAGCAGTACTTC
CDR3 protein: CASSQDWTNPLEQYF

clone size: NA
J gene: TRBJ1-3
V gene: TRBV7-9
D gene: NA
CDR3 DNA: TGTGCCAGCGCCGCGACAGGCGTTTCTTCTGGAAACACCATATATTTT
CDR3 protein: CASAATGVSSGNTIYF

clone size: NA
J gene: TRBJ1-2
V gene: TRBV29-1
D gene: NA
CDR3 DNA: TGCAGCGTCCGAAATTGGGGTATCGGGGGCTACACCTTC
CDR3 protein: CSVRNWGIGGYTF

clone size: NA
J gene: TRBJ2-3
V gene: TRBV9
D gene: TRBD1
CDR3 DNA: TGTGCCAGCAGCCGACAGGGGAGCACAGATACGCAGTATTTT
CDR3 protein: CASSRQGSTDTQYF